Sequencing of this T cell receptor (beta chain) was carried out in a study of T cell changes during pregnancy in multiple sclerosis. Sequencing was performed with immunoSEQ multiplex PCR; in TCRdb, only in-frame clones are kept and a portion is missing. The sample holds approximately 65,000 clones, 85% to 95% seen once. Source: CD8+ T cells from peripheral blood mononuclear cells, taken in the third trimester of pregnancy. The TCR originated in a female donor in good health, enrolled as a control in a pregnancy study.

CDR3 nucleotide sequence: TGCGCCAGCAGCCCGCGTGCCCGGGACAGACTTAACTATGGCTACACCTTC. This codes for CASSPRARDRLNYGYTF. This sequence joins TRBV5-1 and TRBJ1-2; TRBD1 aligns across 7 bases. The CDR3 length is 17 residues. CDR1 is SGHRS and CDR2 is YFSETQ in the germline V gene. The ends lost 4 bases at V and 1 base at J; junction bases unmatched: 13.